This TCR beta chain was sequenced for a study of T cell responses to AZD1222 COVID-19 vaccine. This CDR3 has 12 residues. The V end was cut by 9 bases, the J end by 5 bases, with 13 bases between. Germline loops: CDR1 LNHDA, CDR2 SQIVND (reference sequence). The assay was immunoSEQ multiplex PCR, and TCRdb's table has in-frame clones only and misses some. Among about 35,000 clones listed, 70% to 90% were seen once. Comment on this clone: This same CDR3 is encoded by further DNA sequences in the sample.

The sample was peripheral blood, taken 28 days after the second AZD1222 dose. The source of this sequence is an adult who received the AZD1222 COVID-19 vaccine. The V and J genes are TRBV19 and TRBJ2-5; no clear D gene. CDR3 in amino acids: CASSPVGETQYF. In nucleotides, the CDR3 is TGTGCCAGCTCCCCAGTGGGGGAGACCCAGTACTTC.